The sequence of this T cell receptor (beta chain) was determined in a study of cytomegalovirus exposure and HLA in healthy donors. As to this clone: Its antigen is undetermined.

Germline V gene sequence: CDR1 SNHLY, CDR2 FYNNEI. Deletions cut 6 bases from V and 3 bases from J, with 14 bases between. CDR3 length equals 15 residues. Clones were sequenced by immunoSEQ multiplex PCR, and TCRdb holds only the in-frame ones, with some missing. Of 140,000 or so clones listed, over 80% are singletons. Overall study findings and caveats: Confirmation was obtained in vitro that a few CMV-associated chains are specific for CMV antigens. Cytomegalovirus association was listed for around 180 TCR beta chains.

Separate from the roughly 610-subject first cohort, the approximately 120-subject validation cohort was the one that the donors belonged to. The sequence came from a woman in her twenties or thirties in good health and CMV-seropositive. Sequenced: PBMCs. The chain combines TRBV2 with TRBJ1-4; maybe TRBD1 (6 bases). CDR3 loop: CASRETGRSNEKLFF. Here the CDR3 DNA reads TGTGCCAGCAGGGAAACAGGGCGCTCTAATGAAAAACTGTTTTTT.